These 30 T cell receptor beta chains share one sample of origin, sequenced in a study of control samples from healthy donors and cancer patients. Method: immunoSEQ multiplex PCR; TCRdb's copy keeps in-frame clones and lacks some. Found here are 170,000 or so clones, more than 90% of them singletons; the top ten hold around 1.4%. The sequenced sample was blood. The receptors were sampled from a man aged 25 to 45 in good health.

The rearrangement links TRBV5-4 to TRBJ1-1, with D possibly matching TRBD1 (6 bases). Trimming shortened V by 4 bases and J by 4 bases, and 14 bases separated the two germline ends. The CDR3 runs 14 residues. The germline V gene has CDR1 SGHNT and CDR2 YYREEE (reference sequence). The CDR3 spells CASSVQGTVTEAFF. DNA of the CDR3: TGTGCCAGCAGCGTACAGGGTACGGTCACTGAAGCTTTCTTT.

This clone was detected once. This chain links TRBV2 with TRBJ1-4, with 10 bases aligning to TRBD1. Looked up from germline, CDR1 is SNHLY and CDR2 is FYNNEI. The CDR3 length is 15 residues. V trimming: 7 bases; J trimming: 3 bases; junction bases outside the gene matches: 5. The CDR3 bases are TGTGCCAGCACCAGACAGGGGGCGGCTAATGAAAAACTGTTTTTT. Translated: CASTRQGAANEKLFF.

CDR3 DNA sequence: TGTGCCTGGAGTAGGGCGGGGAGGAGCAATCAGCCCCAGCATTTT. The encoded protein is CAWSRAGRSNQPQHF. The chain couples TRBV30 to TRBJ1-5; D gene ambiguous. The ends were cut back, 2 bases at V and 1 base at J, with 12 bases in the middle. Germline V gene data show CDR1 as GTSNPN and CDR2 as SVGIG (reference sequence). The CDR3 totals 15 residues.

This chain links TRBV7-2 with TRBJ1-5; a possible D gene is TRBD1 (5 bases). The CDR3 spans 13 residues. Germline V lookup: CDR1 SGHTA, CDR2 FQGNSA. With 4 bases removed from V and 6 bases from J, the gap between germline ends came to 10 bases. In nucleotides, the CDR3 is TGTGCCAGCAGCTCGTATCAGGGTCAGCCCCAGCATTTT. Its protein is CASSSYQGQPQHF.

This clone appeared a single time. The J gene is TRBJ1-1, the V gene TRBV12-3 or TRBV12-4; tentative D call: TRBD1 (5 bases). The CDR3 spans 13 residues. V gave up 5 bases and J gave up 4 bases, with 11 bases separating them. CDR3 coding DNA: TGTGCCAGCAGTCCCCCAGGGAGCACTGAAGCTTTCTTT. Its translation is CASSPPGSTEAFF.

J is TRBJ1-2 and V is TRBV19, with TRBD1 identical over 8 bases. V shed 6 bases, J shed 1 base, and the junction held 1 base outside the gene matches. Germline CDR1 is LNHDA and CDR2 is SQIVND (reference sequence). The CDR3 has 13 residues. The CDR3 reads CASRDRVNYGYTF. DNA of the CDR3: TGTGCCAGTAGGGACAGGGTTAACTATGGCTACACCTTC.

V and J are TRBV4-3 and TRBJ2-3; perhaps TRBD1 as D (5 bases). There are 17 residues in the CDR3. Trimming cost V 0 bases and J 10 bases, with 23 bases left between them. Germline loops: CDR1 LGHNA, CDR2 YSLEER. The CDR3 is CASSQDPQGGSPTAQYF. The CDR3 DNA reads as TGCGCCAGCAGCCAAGATCCGCAGGGTGGCTCACCCACGGCGCAGTATTTT.

The chain recombines TRBV19 with TRBJ1-4, with D possibly TRBD1 on 5 matching bases. Germline V CDR1 and CDR2: LNHDA, SQIVND (reference sequence). CDR3 size: 13 residues. V was trimmed by 2 bases and J by 8 bases, leaving 9 bases between them. The CDR3 loop reads CASSIRKGEKLFF. The CDR3 DNA reads TGTGCCAGTAGTATAAGGAAGGGGGAAAAACTGTTTTTT.

In nucleotides, the CDR3 is TGTGCCTGGAGTCCACGGGTGGGGCCCCAGCATTTT. Amino acid sequence: CAWSPRVGPQHF. The rearrangement uses TRBV30 and TRBJ1-5; D gene uncertain. Trimming stripped 2 bases from V and 9 bases from J, with 11 bases between. This CDR3 comprises 12 residues. Germline assignment: CDR1 GTSNPN and CDR2 SVGIG (reference sequence).

The genes are TRBV7-2 and TRBJ2-3; no definite D call. The CDR3 has 14 amino acids. CDR1 is SGHTA, CDR2 FQGNSA, per germline. The V gene lost 1 base and the J gene lost 1 base, with 6 bases spanning the gap. As DNA, the CDR3 is TGTGCCAGCAGCTTAGGATGGGGCACAGATACGCAGTATTTT. This codes for CASSLGWGTDTQYF.

The J gene is TRBJ2-2, the V gene TRBV30; a possible D gene is TRBD1 (6 bases). Trimming removed 2 bases from V and 2 bases from J, with 12 bases in between. The V gene's germline CDR1 is GTSNPN and CDR2 SVGIG (reference sequence). The CDR3 loop spans 15 amino acids. CDR3 nucleotide sequence: TGTGCCTGGAGTACTGGACAGCTTAACACCGGGGAGCTGTTTTTT. Its protein is CAWSTGQLNTGELFF.

In its sample, this clone was seen a few times. The J gene is TRBJ1-1, the V gene TRBV2; D gene unclear. Germline V gene data show CDR1 as SNHLY and CDR2 as FYNNEI. CDR3 length: 14 amino acids. Trimming left V 3 bases short and J 1 base short, with 9 bases between. CDR3 in amino acids: CASSEWPKNTEAFF. The CDR3 coding sequence is TGTGCCAGCAGTGAGTGGCCCAAGAACACTGAAGCTTTCTTT.

This clone was observed a single time. The V gene is TRBV4-1, the J gene TRBJ1-5; the D is unclear. V lost 3 bases and J lost 1, with 10 bases in between. Germline values: CDR1 MGHRA, CDR2 YSYEKL. The CDR3 runs 15 residues. CDR3 amino acids: CASSQEIFSNQPQHF. CDR3 bases: TGCGCCAGCAGCCAGGAGATTTTCAGCAATCAGCCCCAGCATTTT.

This chain joins TRBV7-2 and TRBJ2-3; D unclear. Germline V gives CDR1 SGHTA, CDR2 FQGNSA. CDR3 length: 12 residues. V was pared by 4 bases and J by 5 bases, with 7 bases between. CDR3 protein: CASSWSGDTQYF. In DNA, the CDR3 is TGTGCCAGCAGCTGGTCCGGAGATACGCAGTATTTT.

This chain uses TRBV7-9 with TRBJ2-7, with 10 bases that match TRBD1. V trimming: 5 bases; J trimming: 5 bases; junction bases outside the gene matches: 6. The CDR3 length is 14 residues. Germline lookup yields CDR1 SEHNR and CDR2 FQNEAQ (reference sequence). The chain's CDR3 is CASSTGQGIDEQYF. CDR3 bases: TGTGCCAGCAGCACGGGACAGGGGATCGACGAGCAGTACTTC.

The chain recombines TRBV2 with TRBJ2-4, with D perhaps TRBD1 (6 bases). This CDR3 spans 14 amino acids. Germline CDR1 reads SNHLY; CDR2 reads FYNNEI. V was cut by 2 bases and J by 1 base, with 6 bases left in between. As DNA, the CDR3 is TGTGCCAGCAGTGAAAGGGGGGCCAAAAACATTCAGTACTTC. Residues: CASSERGAKNIQYF.

With respect to this clone: The same CDR3 can be traced to other DNA sequences in this sample. The V call is TRBV27, the J call TRBJ1-1; D is perhaps TRBD1 (5 bases). Germline-derived CDR1 and CDR2 are MNHEY and SMNVEV (reference sequence). The V and J ends lost 2 bases and 0 bases respectively, with 7 bases between them. CDR3 length equals 14 residues. The CDR3 bases are TGTGCCAGCAGTTTACGGGGCTTGAACACTGAAGCTTTCTTT. Protein sequence: CASSLRGLNTEAFF.

The genes are TRBV21-1 and TRBJ1-5. TRBV21-1 is deemed a pseudogene. The CDR3 consists of 16 residues. The CDR3 coding sequence is TGTGCCAGCAGCAAAGAAGGACGGGACTTCGATCAGCCCCAGCATTTT. The encoded protein is CASSKEGRDFDQPQHF.

V is TRBV6-2 or TRBV6-3 and J is TRBJ2-7; the D is unclear. The V end lost 0 bases, the J end lost 6 bases, and 3 bases lay between the germline ends. The length of the CDR3 is 11 residues. CDR1 and CDR2 (germline): MNHEY, SVGEGT. This CDR3 reads CASSYSLEQYF. The DNA for the CDR3 is TGTGCCAGCAGTTACTCCCTCGAGCAGTACTTC.

The chain carries TRBV6-5 and TRBJ2-1; 8 nucleotides line up with TRBD1. This CDR3 spans 15 amino acids. Trimming removed 6 bases from V and 5 bases from J; junction bases left unmatched: 9. Germline V gene sequence: CDR1 MNHEY, CDR2 SVGAGI. The CDR3 protein is CASSLRDRRDNEQFF. The CDR3 coding sequence is TGTGCCAGCAGCCTCCGGGACAGGCGAGACAATGAGCAGTTCTTC.

The chain joins TRBV10-1 to TRBJ2-5; D gene unclear. The CDR3 length is 12 residues. Trimming cost V 4 bases and J 0 bases, with 3 bases left between them. The germline CDR1 and CDR2 sequences are WNHNN and SYGVQD (reference sequence). CDR3 sequence (DNA): TGCGCCAGCAGTGGCGACCAAGAGACCCAGTACTTC. It translates to CASSGDQETQYF.

The CDR3 nucleotides read TGTGCCAGCAGCTTTTCGGGGGCTGGCTACACCTTC. It codes for CASSFSGAGYTF. The V and J genes are TRBV5-6 and TRBJ1-2; TRBD1 is a possible D gene (6 bases). Looked up from germline, CDR1 is SGHDT and CDR2 is YYEEEE. There are 12 residues in the CDR3. The V end was cut by 2 bases, the J end by 7 bases, with 9 bases between.

The chain recombines TRBV5-4 with TRBJ2-7; 7 nucleotides line up with TRBD2. V dropped 3 bases and J dropped 6; count of bases not matched to a gene: 3. This CDR3 is built from 12 residues. Germline V gene lookup returns CDR1 SGHNT and CDR2 YYREEE (reference sequence). The CDR3 sequence is CASSSSSGEQYF. CDR3 in DNA: TGTGCCAGCAGCTCCTCTAGCGGCGAGCAGTACTTC.

This chain uses TRBV3-1 (or the pseudogene TRBV3-2) with TRBJ1-1; TRBD1 is a possible D gene (5 bases). The V gene lost 0 bases and the J gene lost 4 bases, with 9 bases spanning the gap. This CDR3 has 14 amino acids. CDR1 is LGHDT and CDR2 is YNNKEL in the germline V gene (reference sequence). The CDR3 DNA follows: TGTGCCAGCAGCCAAGAATTAGGGGTCACTGAAGCTTTCTTT. Its translation: CASSQELGVTEAFF.

V usage is TRBV6-5 and J usage is TRBJ1-4, with TRBD1 matching over 7 bases. V shed 5 bases and J 4 bases; nucleotides not matched to a gene: 7. Germline CDR1 reads MNHEY; CDR2 reads SVGAGI. The CDR3 consists of 15 residues. The CDR3 DNA is TGTGCCAGCAGTCCCCAGGGGGGCGGTAATGAAAAACTGTTTTTT. Translated: CASSPQGGGNEKLFF.

This chain joins TRBV19 and TRBJ1-2, with D uncertain. The CDR3 is made up of 15 amino acids. The V gene's germline CDR1 is LNHDA and CDR2 SQIVND (reference sequence). V was shortened by 6 bases and J by 1 base, with 15 bases between the two germline ends. CDR3 amino acids: CASRTGSSVNYGYTF. The CDR3, as DNA: TGTGCCAGTAGGACGGGGAGCTCAGTTAACTATGGCTACACCTTC.

The chain joins TRBV19 to TRBJ1-4; TRBD1 matches at 8 bases. Germline V CDR1 and CDR2: LNHDA, SQIVND (reference sequence). With 6 bases clipped from V and 6 bases from J, the junction kept 9 bases outside the gene matches. The CDR3 totals 15 residues. The CDR3 DNA reads as TGTGCCAGTAGCCGAATCGGACAGGGCTATGAAAAACTGTTTTTT. This gives the protein CASSRIGQGYEKLFF.

The gene calls are TRBV28 and TRBJ1-1, with 7 bases fitting TRBD1. The J segment lost 4 bases and the V segment lost 6 bases, leaving 8 bases of the junction unmatched. The CDR3 runs 14 residues. Germline-derived CDR1 and CDR2 are MDHEN and SYDVKM. The CDR3 DNA is TGTGCCAGCAGCCAGCTCCGGGACAGCACTGAAGCTTTCTTT. It is translated as CASSQLRDSTEAFF.

V usage is TRBV28 and J usage is TRBJ2-7, with D possibly TRBD2 on 6 matching bases. Trimming took 5 bases from V and 4 from J, leaving 15 bases between them. Germline V lookup: CDR1 MDHEN, CDR2 SYDVKM. The CDR3 is 14 residues long. The CDR3: CASSLPGVRYEQYF. The CDR3 nucleotides read TGTGCCAGCAGTCTTCCGGGAGTGCGGTACGAGCAGTACTTC.

The chain uses TRBV10-1 and TRBJ2-1, with D perhaps matching TRBD1 (6 bases). The CDR3 has 17 amino acids. Between the trimmed V and J ends, which lost 2 bases and 3 bases, there was a span of 17 bases. Germline V gives CDR1 WNHNN, CDR2 SYGVQD (reference sequence). The CDR3 DNA sequence: TGCGCCAGCAGTGAGCCCGAACAGGGTTCCCTCTACAATGAGCAGTTCTTC. Protein product: CASSEPEQGSLYNEQFF.